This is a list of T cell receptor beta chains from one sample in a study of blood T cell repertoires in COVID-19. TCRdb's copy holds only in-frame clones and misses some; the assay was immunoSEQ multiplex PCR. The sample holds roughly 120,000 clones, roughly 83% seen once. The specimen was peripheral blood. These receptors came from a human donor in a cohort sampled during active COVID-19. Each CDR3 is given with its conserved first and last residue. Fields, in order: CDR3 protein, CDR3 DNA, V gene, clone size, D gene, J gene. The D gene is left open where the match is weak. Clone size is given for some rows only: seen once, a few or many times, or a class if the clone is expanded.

CDR3aa: CASSASTDQNYGYTF
CDR3nt: TGTGCCAGCAGCGCATCGACAGACCAGAACTATGGCTACACCTTC
v_gene: TRBV9
abundance: .
d_gene: .
j_gene: TRBJ1-2

CDR3aa: CASRNSGLALNEKLFF
CDR3nt: TGTGCCAGTAGGAATTCGGGTCTTGCATTGAATGAAAAACTGTTTTTT
v_gene: TRBV19
abundance: .
d_gene: .
j_gene: TRBJ1-4

CDR3aa: CASSTTGGGGTEAFF
CDR3nt: TGTGCCAGCAGCACAACAGGGGGCGGGGGCACTGAAGCTTTCTTT
v_gene: TRBV7-3
abundance: .
d_gene: TRBD1
j_gene: TRBJ1-1

CDR3aa: CASRRLADTSTDTQYF
CDR3nt: TGTGCCAGTAGGCGACTAGCAGATACTAGCACAGATACGCAGTATTTT
v_gene: TRBV19
abundance: .
d_gene: TRBD2
j_gene: TRBJ2-3

CDR3aa: CASSSTSGRAVNEQFF
CDR3nt: TGTGCCAGCAGCTCGACTAGCGGGAGGGCGGTGAATGAGCAGTTCTTC
v_gene: TRBV11-3
abundance: .
d_gene: TRBD2
j_gene: TRBJ2-1

CDR3aa: CASSDPPGLATPDTQYF
CDR3nt: TGCGCCAGCAGTGACCCCCCGGGACTAGCAACCCCAGATACGCAGTATTTT
v_gene: TRBV10-1
abundance: .
d_gene: TRBD2
j_gene: TRBJ2-3

CDR3aa: CASSRGYGRESDTQYF
CDR3nt: TGTGCCAGCAGCAGGGGTTACGGGAGGGAGTCAGATACGCAGTATTTT
v_gene: TRBV6-2/TRBV6-3
abundance: .
d_gene: TRBD2
j_gene: TRBJ2-3

CDR3aa: CASSFPSTNEKLFF
CDR3nt: TGTGCCAGCAGTTTCCCCTCAACTAATGAAAAACTGTTTTTT
v_gene: TRBV28
abundance: .
d_gene: .
j_gene: TRBJ1-4

CDR3aa: CASSQAGGSQYF
CDR3nt: TGTGCCAGCAGCCAGGCTGGCGGGTCGCAGTATTTT
v_gene: TRBV9
abundance: .
d_gene: .
j_gene: TRBJ2-3

CDR3aa: CASSATTPYEQYF
CDR3nt: TGTGCCAGCAGCGCCACTACCCCTTACGAGCAGTACTTC
v_gene: TRBV7-9
abundance: .
d_gene: .
j_gene: TRBJ2-7

CDR3aa: CASSGQDKLNSPLHF
CDR3nt: TGTGCCAGCAGCGGACAGGACAAGCTTAATTCACCCCTCCACTTT
v_gene: TRBV21-1
abundance: .
d_gene: .
j_gene: TRBJ1-6

CDR3aa: CASSFRDSSYNEQFF
CDR3nt: TGTGCCAGCAGTTTCCGGGACAGCTCCTACAATGAGCAGTTCTTC
v_gene: TRBV6-8
abundance: few
d_gene: TRBD1
j_gene: TRBJ2-1

CDR3aa: CASSRLAGVGSDTQYF
CDR3nt: TGTGCCAGCAGTAGACTAGCGGGAGTTGGCTCAGATACGCAGTATTTT
v_gene: TRBV27
abundance: .
d_gene: TRBD2
j_gene: TRBJ2-3

CDR3aa: CASKGGAASDTQYF
CDR3nt: TGTGCCAGCAAGGGGGGGGCCGCATCAGATACGCAGTATTTT
v_gene: TRBV7-6
abundance: .
d_gene: .
j_gene: TRBJ2-3

CDR3aa: CASSGGQPQHF
CDR3nt: TGTGCCAGCAGTGGGGGCCAGCCCCAGCATTTT
v_gene: TRBV2
abundance: .
d_gene: .
j_gene: TRBJ1-5

CDR3aa: CASRAGGFNEKLFF
CDR3nt: TGTGCCAGCAGGGCAGGGGGATTTAATGAAAAACTGTTTTTT
v_gene: TRBV6-6
abundance: .
d_gene: TRBD1
j_gene: TRBJ1-4

CDR3aa: CASRRAGQGYYEQYF
CDR3nt: TGTGCCAGCAGAAGAGCAGGACAGGGGTACTACGAGCAGTACTTC
v_gene: TRBV28
abundance: .
d_gene: TRBD1
j_gene: TRBJ2-7

CDR3aa: CASSPTGADNQPQHF
CDR3nt: TGTGCCAGCAGCCCAACAGGGGCTGACAATCAGCCCCAGCATTTT
v_gene: TRBV11-1
abundance: .
d_gene: TRBD1
j_gene: TRBJ1-5

CDR3aa: CASSSYRLFNEQFF
CDR3nt: TGTGCCAGCAGCTCCTACCGACTTTTCAATGAGCAGTTCTTC
v_gene: TRBV7-9
abundance: once
d_gene: .
j_gene: TRBJ2-1

CDR3aa: CASTIGGGNVETQYF
CDR3nt: TGTGCCAGCACAATTGGGGGAGGGAATGTGGAGACCCAGTACTTC
v_gene: TRBV2
abundance: .
d_gene: TRBD2
j_gene: TRBJ2-5

CDR3aa: CASSLVPGDIYGYTF
CDR3nt: TGCGCCAGCAGCTTAGTTCCAGGGGACATTTATGGCTACACCTTC
v_gene: TRBV5-1
abundance: .
d_gene: .
j_gene: TRBJ1-2

CDR3aa: CASSLVPGVQETQYF
CDR3nt: TGCGCCAGCAGCTTGGTACCAGGGGTTCAGGAGACCCAGTACTTC
v_gene: TRBV5-1
abundance: .
d_gene: .
j_gene: TRBJ2-5

CDR3aa: CASSFLPSGSVGTDTQYF
CDR3nt: TGTGCCAGCAGCTTTCTACCGTCAGGGTCGGTGGGCACAGATACGCAGTATTTT
v_gene: TRBV11-2
abundance: .
d_gene: .
j_gene: TRBJ2-3

CDR3aa: CSVSGLDQETQYF
CDR3nt: TGCAGCGTCTCGGGACTAGACCAAGAGACCCAGTACTTC
v_gene: TRBV29-1
abundance: .
d_gene: TRBD2
j_gene: TRBJ2-5

CDR3aa: CASSLTGGLFNEQYF
CDR3nt: TGTGCCAGCAGTTTGACAGGGGGCTTGTTTAACGAGCAGTACTTC
v_gene: TRBV6-5
abundance: .
d_gene: TRBD1
j_gene: TRBJ2-7

CDR3aa: CASSSQTRTGWRSGNTIYF
CDR3nt: TGTGCCAGCAGCTCCCAGACCCGGACGGGATGGCGCTCTGGAAACACCATATATTTT
v_gene: TRBV7-2
abundance: .
d_gene: .
j_gene: TRBJ1-3

CDR3aa: CASSLNRGSGANVLTF
CDR3nt: TGTGCCAGTAGCCTGAACAGGGGCTCTGGGGCCAACGTCCTGACTTTC
v_gene: TRBV19
abundance: .
d_gene: TRBD1
j_gene: TRBJ2-6

CDR3aa: CASSFNRNRSSFF
CDR3nt: TGTGCCAGCAGTTTCAACAGAAACAGGAGTTCTTTCTTT
v_gene: TRBV6-5
abundance: .
d_gene: .
j_gene: TRBJ1-1

CDR3aa: CSVERVHGLAGLRAWDTQYF
CDR3nt: TGCAGCGTTGAAAGGGTTCATGGACTAGCGGGACTCCGGGCATGGGATACGCAGTATTTT
v_gene: TRBV29-1
abundance: .
d_gene: TRBD2
j_gene: TRBJ2-3

CDR3aa: CASSLRTSGRESEQYF
CDR3nt: TGCGCCAGCAGCTTACGGACTAGCGGGAGGGAGAGCGAGCAGTACTTC
v_gene: TRBV5-1
abundance: .
d_gene: TRBD2
j_gene: TRBJ2-7

CDR3aa: CASSSLAAGNYEQYF
CDR3nt: TGTGCCAGCAGCTCCCTAGCGGCCGGGAACTACGAGCAGTACTTC
v_gene: TRBV27
abundance: once
d_gene: TRBD2
j_gene: TRBJ2-7

CDR3aa: CASRQTGGLPEQYF
CDR3nt: TGTGCCAGTAGACAAACAGGGGGGTTACCCGAGCAGTACTTC
v_gene: TRBV19
abundance: .
d_gene: TRBD1
j_gene: TRBJ2-7

CDR3aa: CASSPGQGGGPQHF
CDR3nt: TGTGCCAGCAGCCCGGGACAGGGTGGGGGGCCCCAGCATTTT
v_gene: TRBV3-1/TRBV3-2
abundance: .
d_gene: TRBD1
j_gene: TRBJ1-5

CDR3aa: CASSLSLTGELFF
CDR3nt: TGTGCCAGCAGTTTATCGTTGACAGGGGAGCTGTTTTTT
v_gene: TRBV27
abundance: few
d_gene: .
j_gene: TRBJ2-2

CDR3aa: CASSIPSGSSNEQFF
CDR3nt: TGCGCCAGCAGTATCCCTAGCGGGAGTAGTAATGAGCAGTTCTTC
v_gene: TRBV10-2
abundance: .
d_gene: TRBD2
j_gene: TRBJ2-1

CDR3aa: CASSAGSYEQYF
CDR3nt: TGCGCCAGCAGCGCCGGCTCCTACGAGCAGTACTTC
v_gene: TRBV5-1
abundance: .
d_gene: .
j_gene: TRBJ2-7

CDR3aa: CASSLVSGRKYNEQFF
CDR3nt: TGCGCCAGCAGCTTGGTTAGCGGGAGGAAATACAATGAGCAGTTCTTC
v_gene: TRBV5-1
abundance: .
d_gene: TRBD2
j_gene: TRBJ2-1

CDR3aa: CASQRLRAYEQYF
CDR3nt: TGTGCCAGCCAGCGTTTGCGCGCCTACGAGCAGTACTTC
v_gene: TRBV2
abundance: .
d_gene: .
j_gene: TRBJ2-7

CDR3aa: CASSQGHAGNTEAFF
CDR3nt: TGTGCCAGCAGCCAAGGACACGCGGGGAACACTGAAGCTTTCTTT
v_gene: TRBV3-1/TRBV3-2
abundance: .
d_gene: .
j_gene: TRBJ1-1

CDR3aa: CASSYTSGVPDTQYF
CDR3nt: TGTGCCAGCAGCTACACTAGTGGGGTCCCAGATACGCAGTATTTT
v_gene: TRBV5-5
abundance: .
d_gene: .
j_gene: TRBJ2-3

CDR3aa: CASSLLWTRSDNEQFF
CDR3nt: TGTGCCAGCAGTCTGCTTTGGACTCGAAGTGACAATGAGCAGTTCTTC
v_gene: TRBV27
abundance: .
d_gene: .
j_gene: TRBJ2-1

CDR3aa: CASGPRERTGNEQFF
CDR3nt: TGTGCCAGCGGTCCGCGGGAGAGGACGGGCAATGAGCAGTTCTTC
v_gene: TRBV11-2
abundance: once
d_gene: TRBD2
j_gene: TRBJ2-1

CDR3aa: CSALGGGRSANVLTF
CDR3nt: TGCAGCGCTCTCGGGGGGGGCCGATCGGCCAACGTCCTGACTTTC
v_gene: TRBV29-1
abundance: few
d_gene: TRBD2
j_gene: TRBJ2-6

CDR3aa: CASSPLGEQYF
CDR3nt: TGTGCCAGCAGCCCTCTAGGCGAGCAGTACTTC
v_gene: TRBV7-8
abundance: .
d_gene: .
j_gene: TRBJ2-7

CDR3aa: CASSHGSGSSYEQYF
CDR3nt: TGCGCCAGCAGCCACGGTAGCGGAAGCTCCTACGAGCAGTACTTC
v_gene: TRBV4-1
abundance: .
d_gene: .
j_gene: TRBJ2-7

CDR3aa: CASSHGLAGLGEQYF
CDR3nt: TGCGCCAGCAGCCACGGGCTAGCGGGACTAGGCGAGCAGTACTTC
v_gene: TRBV4-3
abundance: once
d_gene: TRBD2
j_gene: TRBJ2-7

CDR3aa: CASSSQGAYGYTF
CDR3nt: TGTGCCAGCAGCTCACAGGGGGCTTATGGCTACACCTTC
v_gene: TRBV5-5
abundance: .
d_gene: TRBD1
j_gene: TRBJ1-2

CDR3aa: CAWSASGPEQFF
CDR3nt: TGTGCCTGGAGCGCTAGCGGGCCGGAGCAGTTCTTC
v_gene: TRBV30
abundance: .
d_gene: TRBD2
j_gene: TRBJ2-1

CDR3aa: CASSLPLAGTYEQYF
CDR3nt: TGTGCCAGCAGCTTGCCCTTAGCGGGGACCTACGAGCAGTACTTC
v_gene: TRBV11-2
abundance: .
d_gene: TRBD2
j_gene: TRBJ2-7

CDR3aa: CASSSKRLAGLFNEQFF
CDR3nt: TGCGCCAGCAGCTCGAAGCGACTAGCGGGGCTGTTCAATGAGCAGTTCTTC
v_gene: TRBV5-1
abundance: .
d_gene: TRBD2
j_gene: TRBJ2-1

CDR3aa: CASSPSGSGYTGELFF
CDR3nt: TGCGCCAGCTCGCCTAGCGGGAGCGGATACACCGGGGAGCTGTTTTTT
v_gene: TRBV10-1
abundance: many
d_gene: TRBD2
j_gene: TRBJ2-2

CDR3aa: CASYDGGGGYEQYF
CDR3nt: TGCGCCAGCTACGACGGGGGAGGTGGGTACGAGCAGTACTTC
v_gene: TRBV5-1
abundance: few
d_gene: .
j_gene: TRBJ2-7

CDR3aa: CASRTVNTEAFF
CDR3nt: TGTGCCAGCAGGACAGTAAACACTGAAGCTTTCTTT
v_gene: TRBV6-5
abundance: .
d_gene: .
j_gene: TRBJ1-1

CDR3aa: CSVALGTSGRYNEQFF
CDR3nt: TGCAGCGTTGCTTTAGGGACTAGCGGGAGATACAATGAGCAGTTCTTC
v_gene: TRBV29-1
abundance: .
d_gene: TRBD2
j_gene: TRBJ2-1

CDR3aa: CASSQRQGAGLMNTEAFF
CDR3nt: TGTGCCAGCTCACAGCGACAGGGGGCCGGCCTAATGAACACTGAAGCTTTCTTT
v_gene: TRBV18
abundance: .
d_gene: TRBD1
j_gene: TRBJ1-1

CDR3aa: CASTSGDRGSEQYF
CDR3nt: TGTGCCAGCACCAGCGGGGACAGGGGAAGCGAGCAGTACTTC
v_gene: TRBV11-2
abundance: .
d_gene: TRBD1
j_gene: TRBJ2-7

CDR3aa: CASSLPGQGNQPQHF
CDR3nt: TGTGCCAGCAGCTTGCCGGGACAGGGCAATCAGCCCCAGCATTTT
v_gene: TRBV7-9
abundance: .
d_gene: TRBD1
j_gene: TRBJ1-5

CDR3aa: CASTQSTNYGYTF
CDR3nt: TGTGCCAGCACACAGAGCACTAACTATGGCTACACCTTC
v_gene: TRBV5-4
abundance: .
d_gene: .
j_gene: TRBJ1-2

CDR3aa: CASSITGLPSNQPQHF
CDR3nt: TGTGCCAGTAGCATCACGGGGTTACCTAGCAATCAGCCCCAGCATTTT
v_gene: TRBV19
abundance: .
d_gene: .
j_gene: TRBJ1-5

CDR3aa: CATSDFGGYYGYTF
CDR3nt: TGTGCCACCAGTGATTTCGGGGGGTACTATGGCTACACCTTC
v_gene: TRBV24-1
abundance: .
d_gene: .
j_gene: TRBJ1-2